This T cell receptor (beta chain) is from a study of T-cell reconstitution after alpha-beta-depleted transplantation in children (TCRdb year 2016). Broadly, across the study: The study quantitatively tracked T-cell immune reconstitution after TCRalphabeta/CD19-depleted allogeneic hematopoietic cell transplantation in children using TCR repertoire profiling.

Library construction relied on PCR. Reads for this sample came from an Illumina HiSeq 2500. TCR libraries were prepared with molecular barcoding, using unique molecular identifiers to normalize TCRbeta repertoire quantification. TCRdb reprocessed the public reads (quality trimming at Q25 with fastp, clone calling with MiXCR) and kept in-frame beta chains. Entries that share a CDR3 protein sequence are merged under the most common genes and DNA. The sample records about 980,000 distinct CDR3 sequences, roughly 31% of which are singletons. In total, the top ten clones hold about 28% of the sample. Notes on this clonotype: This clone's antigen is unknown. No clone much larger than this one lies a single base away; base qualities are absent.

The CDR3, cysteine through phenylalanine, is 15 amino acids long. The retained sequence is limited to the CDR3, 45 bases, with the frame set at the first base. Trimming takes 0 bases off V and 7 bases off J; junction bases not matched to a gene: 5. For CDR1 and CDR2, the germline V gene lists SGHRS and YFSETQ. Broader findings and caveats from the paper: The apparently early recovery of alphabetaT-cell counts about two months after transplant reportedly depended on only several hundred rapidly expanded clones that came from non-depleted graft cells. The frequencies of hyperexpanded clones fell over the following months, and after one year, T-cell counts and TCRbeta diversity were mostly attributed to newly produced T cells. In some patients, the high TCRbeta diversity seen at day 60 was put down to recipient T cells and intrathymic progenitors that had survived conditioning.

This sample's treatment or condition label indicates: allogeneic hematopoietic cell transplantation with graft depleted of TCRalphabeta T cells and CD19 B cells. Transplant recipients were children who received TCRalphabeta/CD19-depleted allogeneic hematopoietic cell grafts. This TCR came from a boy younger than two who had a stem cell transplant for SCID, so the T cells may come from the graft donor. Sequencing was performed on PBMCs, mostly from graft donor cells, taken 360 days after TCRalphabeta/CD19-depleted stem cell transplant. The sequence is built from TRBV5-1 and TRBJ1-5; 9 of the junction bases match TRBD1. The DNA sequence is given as TGCGCCAGCAGCTTGGGTGGAGGACAGGGGCAGCCCCAGCATTTT. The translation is CASSLGGGQGQPQHF.